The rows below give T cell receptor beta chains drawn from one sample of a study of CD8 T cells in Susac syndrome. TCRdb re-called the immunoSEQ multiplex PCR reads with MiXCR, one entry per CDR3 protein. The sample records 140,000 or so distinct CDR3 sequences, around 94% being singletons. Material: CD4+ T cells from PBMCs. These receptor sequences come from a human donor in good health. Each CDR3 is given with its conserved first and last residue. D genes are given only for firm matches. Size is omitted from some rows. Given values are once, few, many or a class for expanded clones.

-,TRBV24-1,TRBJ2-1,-,CATSDPQEDEQFF,TGTGCCACCAGTGATCCTCAGGAGGATGAGCAGTTCTTC
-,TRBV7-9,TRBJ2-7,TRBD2,CASTDQRLAGDKEQYF,TGTGCCAGCACCGACCAACGACTAGCGGGAGATAAAGAGCAGTACTTC
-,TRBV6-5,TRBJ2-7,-,CASSYSVTRSYEQYF,TGTGCCAGCAGTTACTCAGTTACGCGTTCCTACGAGCAGTACTTC
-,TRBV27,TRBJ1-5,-,CASSPLGSGNQPQHF,TGTGCCAGCAGTCCCCTAGGTTCGGGCAATCAGCCCCAGCATTTT
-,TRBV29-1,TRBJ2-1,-,CSVVPGMYNEQFF,TGCAGCGTTGTTCCGGGTATGTACAATGAGCAGTTCTTC
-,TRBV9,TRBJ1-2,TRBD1,CASSRFDRVSNYGYTF,TGTGCCAGCAGCCGGTTCGACAGGGTCTCTAACTATGGCTACACCTTC
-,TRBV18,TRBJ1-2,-,CASSRPEGLGYTF,TGTGCCAGCTCGCGTCCCGAAGGCCTAGGCTACACCTTC
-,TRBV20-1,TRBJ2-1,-,CSASKGTLNEQFF,TGCAGTGCTAGTAAGGGAACTCTAAATGAGCAGTTCTTC
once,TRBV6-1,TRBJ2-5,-,CASSESYDQETQYF,TGTGCCAGCAGTGAATCGTACGACCAAGAGACCCAGTACTTC
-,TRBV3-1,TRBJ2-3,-,CASGRRGQGTQYF,TGTGCCAGCGGCCGCCGGGGCCAGGGCACGCAGTATTTT
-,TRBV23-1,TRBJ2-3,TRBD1,CASSLRGQVPTDTQYF,TGCGCCAGCAGTCTCAGGGGGCAGGTCCCCACAGATACGCAGTATTTT
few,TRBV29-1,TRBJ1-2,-,CSVTANYGYTF,TGCAGCGTTACAGCTAACTATGGCTACACCTTC
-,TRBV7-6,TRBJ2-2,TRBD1,CASSTGTGRAELFF,TGTGCCAGCAGCACAGGGACAGGGAGAGCGGAGCTGTTTTTT
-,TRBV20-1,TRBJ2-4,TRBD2,CSARPTSGSWGNIQYF,TGCAGTGCTCGACCGACTAGCGGGAGCTGGGGAAACATTCAGTACTTC
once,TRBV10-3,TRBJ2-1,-,CAISEESEQFF,TGTGCCATCAGTGAGGAGAGTGAGCAGTTCTTC
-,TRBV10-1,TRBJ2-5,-,CASSESVQKETQYF,TGCGCCAGCAGTGAGTCCGTCCAGAAAGAGACCCAGTACTTC
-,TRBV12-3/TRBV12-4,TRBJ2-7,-,CASSPATVSYEQYF,TGTGCCAGCAGTCCTGCGACCGTGAGTTACGAGCAGTACTTC
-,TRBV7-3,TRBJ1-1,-,CASSPLGPYGNTEAFF,TGTGCCAGCAGCCCCCTGGGGCCCTATGGGAACACTGAAGCTTTCTTT
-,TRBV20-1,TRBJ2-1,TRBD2,CSARVRGGRGSYNEQFF,TGCAGTGCTCGCGTCCGCGGCGGGAGGGGATCCTACAATGAGCAGTTCTTC
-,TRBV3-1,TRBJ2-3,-,CASSKRRDTQYF,TGTGCCAGCAGTAAGCGGCGCGATACGCAGTATTTT
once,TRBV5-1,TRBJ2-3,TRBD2,CASSLRGLAADTQYF,TGCGCCAGCAGCTTGAGGGGACTAGCGGCAGATACGCAGTATTTT
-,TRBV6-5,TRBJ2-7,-,CASSSRDGGTYEQYF,TGTGCCAGCAGTTCCCGGGACGGGGGAACCTACGAGCAGTACTTC
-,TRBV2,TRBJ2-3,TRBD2,CASSPTSGRGDTQYF,TGTGCCAGCAGCCCGACTAGCGGGAGGGGAGATACGCAGTATTTT
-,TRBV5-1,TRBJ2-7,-,CASSGGNFGSYEQYF,TGCGCCAGCAGCGGCGGGAACTTTGGTTCCTACGAGCAGTACTTC
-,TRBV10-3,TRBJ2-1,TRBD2,CAISDSGTSVNEQFF,TGTGCCATCAGTGATTCCGGGACTAGCGTAAATGAGCAGTTCTTC
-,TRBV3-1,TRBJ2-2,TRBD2,CASSQELAGVNGELFF,TGTGCCAGCAGCCAAGAGCTAGCGGGAGTAAACGGGGAGCTGTTTTTT
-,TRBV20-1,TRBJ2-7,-,CSARALHEQYF,TGCAGTGCTAGAGCGCTCCACGAGCAGTACTTC
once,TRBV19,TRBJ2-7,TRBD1,CASSLSTGGDYEQYF,TGTGCCAGTAGCCTTTCGACAGGGGGCGACTACGAGCAGTACTTC
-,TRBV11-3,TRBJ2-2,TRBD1,CASSPPGTANTGELFF,TGTGCCAGCAGTCCGCCCGGGACAGCGAACACCGGGGAGCTGTTTTTT
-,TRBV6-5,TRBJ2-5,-,CASSYAAPGHKLYRTQYF,TGTGCCAGCAGTTATGCAGCCCCGGGACATAAACTTTATCGGACCCAGTACTTC
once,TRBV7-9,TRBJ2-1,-,CASSLTGVGNEQFF,TGTGCCAGCAGCTTGACGGGAGTGGGAAATGAGCAGTTCTTC
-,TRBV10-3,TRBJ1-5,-,CAISNDRSNQPQHF,TGTGCCATCAGCAACGACAGGAGCAATCAGCCCCAGCATTTT
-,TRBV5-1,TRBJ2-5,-,CASSRSGTLQETQYF,TGCGCCAGCAGCCGCTCCGGGACGCTTCAAGAGACCCAGTACTTC
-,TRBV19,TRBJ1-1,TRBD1,CASQDRLNTEAFF,TGTGCCAGCCAGGACAGGCTGAACACTGAAGCTTTCTTT
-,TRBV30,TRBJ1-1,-,CAWSVGQPSAEAFF,TGTGCCTGGAGTGTAGGCCAACCAAGCGCTGAAGCTTTCTTT
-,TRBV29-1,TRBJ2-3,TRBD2,CSVGGGGSTDTQYF,TGCAGCGTTGGCGGGGGAGGTAGCACAGATACGCAGTATTTT
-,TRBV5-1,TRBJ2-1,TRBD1,CASTLQGSSYNEQFF,TGCGCCAGCACCTTACAGGGGAGTTCCTACAATGAGCAGTTCTTC
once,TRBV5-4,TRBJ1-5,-,CASSLDGRNNQPQHF,TGTGCCAGCAGCTTGGATGGGCGGAACAATCAGCCCCAGCATTTT
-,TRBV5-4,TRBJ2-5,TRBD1,CASSLAGQGGETQYF,TGTGCCAGCAGCTTGGCCGGACAGGGGGGAGAGACCCAGTACTTC
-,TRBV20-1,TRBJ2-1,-,CSASGGMGSYNEQFF,TGCAGTGCTAGCGGAGGGATGGGCTCCTACAATGAGCAGTTCTTC
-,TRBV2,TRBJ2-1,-,CASIPTVAGSYNEQFF,TGTGCCAGCATCCCAACGGTGGCGGGATCCTACAATGAGCAGTTCTTC
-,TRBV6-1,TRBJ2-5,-,CASSEYDGAGTQYF,TGTGCCAGCAGTGAATATGACGGAGCAGGGACCCAGTACTTC
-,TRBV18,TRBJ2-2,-,CASSPPGQSNTGELFF,TGTGCCAGCTCACCACCGGGACAATCGAACACCGGGGAGCTGTTTTTT
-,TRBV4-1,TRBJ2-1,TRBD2,CASSRSSGYNEQFF,TGCGCCAGCAGCCGGAGTAGCGGGTACAATGAGCAGTTCTTC
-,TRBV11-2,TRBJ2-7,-,CASSLGFRPEQYF,TGTGCCAGCAGCTTAGGGTTCAGACCTGAGCAGTACTTC
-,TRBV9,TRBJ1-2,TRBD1,CASSVAPQGQGGYGYTF,TGTGCCAGCAGCGTAGCTCCCCAAGGACAGGGAGGCTATGGCTACACCTTC
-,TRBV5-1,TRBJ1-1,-,CASSSLGRNTEAFF,TGCGCCAGCAGCTCCTTGGGGCGGAACACTGAAGCTTTCTTT
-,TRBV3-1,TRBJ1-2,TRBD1,CASSFRDRAGGYTF,TGTGCCAGCAGCTTCCGGGACAGGGCTGGCGGCTACACCTTC
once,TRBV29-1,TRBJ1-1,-,CSVEGGTLGQAFF,TGCAGCGTTGAAGGAGGGACTCTGGGGCAAGCTTTCTTT
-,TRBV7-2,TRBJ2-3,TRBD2,CASSLVAGVAADTQYF,TGTGCCAGCAGCTTAGTAGCGGGAGTAGCGGCAGATACGCAGTATTTT
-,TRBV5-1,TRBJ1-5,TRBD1,CASSLIPRTGDQPQHF,TGCGCCAGCAGCTTGATCCCCCGGACAGGGGATCAGCCCCAGCATTTT
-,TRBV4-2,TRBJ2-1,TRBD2,CASSRGTSGPLPYNEQFF,TGTGCCAGCAGCCGAGGGACTAGCGGGCCTCTACCCTACAATGAGCAGTTCTTC
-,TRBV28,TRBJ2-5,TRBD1,CASSLDRDQETQYF,TGTGCCAGCAGTTTAGACAGGGACCAAGAGACCCAGTACTTC
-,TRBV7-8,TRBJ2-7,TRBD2,CASSLSRLGTRTPYEQYF,TGTGCCAGCAGCTTAAGCCGATTGGGGACTAGAACCCCCTACGAGCAGTACTTC
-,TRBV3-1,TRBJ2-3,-,CASSQRSGTDTQYF,TGTGCCAGCAGCCAACGGTCGGGCACAGATACGCAGTATTTT